The T cell receptor beta chain under discussion was sequenced for a study of T cell repertoires in cytomegalovirus infection (dated by TCRdb to the late 2010s). Notes on the research overall: Donor HLA type was relevant to the analysis, because carriage of CMV infection together with the matching HLA type was indicated by public TCR beta signatures. General conclusions and limits of the study: Cumulative frequency of public TCR beta family members discriminated carriers of CMV infection plus the relevant HLA type in this cohort and an independent approximately 370-donor cohort. The ex vivo response was dominated by HLA-C-restricted CMV-specific TCR beta clonotypes, and the single most frequent clonotype in two of eight donors was supplied by these HLA-C-restricted clonotypes.

This clonotype was seen many times. Which antigen it targets is not known. The sample holds no much larger clone one base away, and base qualities are not on file. Sequencing was carried out with an Illumina HiSeq 1500. TCRdb reworked the public reads: Q25 trimming with fastp, MiXCR clone assembly, productive beta chains retained. Every distinct CDR3 protein forms one entry, paired with its most common genes and DNA. The sample table records 290,000 or so distinct CDR3 sequences; approximately 8.9% of these occur just once. 2% to 3% of the sample comes from the top ten. The V end loses 6 bases and the J end loses 4 bases, and a stretch of 16 bases separates them. From its cysteine to its phenylalanine, the CDR3 spans 15 amino acids. The DNA shown is the 45-base CDR3, in frame from base 1.

The TCR was taken from a human donor in good health (CMV status not recorded). Some clones in this sample may be carry-over from other donors' samples. What was sequenced was PBMCs. Recombination linked TRBV12-3 or TRBV12-4 to TRBJ1-3; tentative D gene TRBD1, with 5 bases matching. The CDR3 protein sequence reads: CASRWTDTLGNTIYF. The DNA sequence follows: TGTGCCAGCAGGTGGACGGACACCCTGGGAAACACCATATATTTT.